The 8 T cell receptor beta chains below were found in one sample sequenced in a study of blood T cell repertoires in COVID-19. Assay used: immunoSEQ multiplex PCR; TCRdb lists only in-frame clones, some missing. Of 280,000 or so clones in the sample, less than 85% were seen once. Material: PBMCs or T cells enriched from blood (not recorded which). The receptors derive from a woman in her fifties or sixties who had recovered from COVID-19.

The J gene is TRBJ1-6, the V gene TRBV28; 7 bases are a match to TRBD1. This CDR3 region has 15 residues. Trimming took 5 bases from V and 9 from J; bases not matched to a gene: 10. Germline CDR1 reads MDHEN; CDR2 reads SYDVKM. CDR3 residues: CASSSIGGGGSPLHF. DNA of the CDR3: TGTGCCAGCAGTAGCATAGGGGGCGGTGGTTCACCCCTCCACTTT.

V gene TRBV2 combines with J gene TRBJ2-1, with TRBD2 identical over 7 bases. V lost 3 bases and J lost 7; bases outside the gene matches: 18. The CDR3 runs 18 residues. Germline-derived CDR1 and CDR2 are SNHLY and FYNNEI. CDR3 coding DNA: TGTGCCAGCAGTGAGAGGCAGTGGGGGACTACCCTCGGAAATGAGCAGTTCTTC. Amino acid sequence: CASSERQWGTTLGNEQFF.

The chain carries TRBV18 and TRBJ2-5; 7 positions match TRBD1. Germline loops: CDR1 KGHSH, CDR2 LQKENI. The CDR3 spans 14 residues. V lost 4 bases to trimming and J lost 2 bases; unmatched junction nucleotides: 4. The CDR3 nucleotides read TGTGCCAGCTCACGGGGACAGCTTCAAGAGACCCAGTACTTC. It translates to CASSRGQLQETQYF.

This chain uses TRBV27 with TRBJ2-2, with 9 bases aligning to TRBD2. The germline V gene encodes CDR1 MNHEY and CDR2 SMNVEV (reference sequence). The CDR3 spans 16 residues. V trimming: 3 bases; J trimming: 5 bases; junction bases outside the gene matches: 7. In DNA form, the CDR3 reads TGTGCCAGCAGTTTCCTTAGCGGGAGAAGGACCGGGGAGCTGTTTTTT. Protein: CASSFLSGRRTGELFF.

The chain is built from TRBV7-2 and TRBJ1-5, with D possibly matching TRBD1 (5 bases). The CDR3 sequence is 14 residues long. V gave up 3 bases and J gave up 4 bases, with 10 bases separating them. Germline assignment: CDR1 SGHTA and CDR2 FQGNSA. The CDR3 is CASSFPGGNQPQHF. CDR3 bases: TGTGCCAGCAGCTTCCCGGGGGGAAATCAGCCCCAGCATTTT.

J is TRBJ1-2 and V is TRBV30, with a weak D call TRBD1 (6 bases). Germline CDR1 reads GTSNPN; CDR2 reads SVGIG (reference sequence). V shed 7 bases and J shed 8 bases, with 26 bases lying between them. The CDR3 is made up of 15 amino acids. CDR3 loop: CAFNSGAGVEGGYTF. The CDR3 DNA reads as TGTGCCTTCAACTCTGGGGCAGGGGTTGAGGGCGGCTACACCTTC.

The V call is TRBV29-1, the J call TRBJ2-4, with a weak D call TRBD1 (5 bases). V gave up 1 base and J gave up 5 bases, with 12 bases separating them. Germline-derived CDR1 and CDR2 are SQVTM and ANQGSEA. This CDR3 spans 14 amino acids. The CDR3 nucleotides are TGCAGCGTTGAAGTCAGGGCGAAGGAAAACATTCAGTACTTC. Protein product: CSVEVRAKENIQYF.

The chain uses TRBV15 and TRBJ1-4; D is ambiguous. Trimming took off 2 bases at V and 0 bases at J, with 13 bases between the two ends. The CDR3 is 17 amino acids. Germline assignment: CDR1 LNHNV and CDR2 YYDKDF (reference sequence). The CDR3 spells CATSRSPTSATNEKLFF. In DNA, the CDR3 is TGTGCCACCAGCAGAAGTCCGACATCTGCAACTAATGAAAAACTGTTTTTT.